A single TCR beta chain is shown here with its context. An end of the junction differs from the germline gene, which may be a read error. The CDR3 covers 16 residues. Germline V gene sequence: CDR1 DFQATT, CDR2 SNEGSKA (reference sequence). Synthesis of TCR cDNA relied on 5'RACE template switching, which attached a universal primer site and UMIs. MiXCR, run by TCRdb on the 5' RACE reads, gives a single entry per CDR3 protein. The sample shows 350,000 or so distinct CDR3 sequences, roughly 8.4% of them seen only once. This specimen comes from a study of T cells after yellow fever vaccination. The starting material was PBMCs, obtained more than 40 days after the first yellow fever vaccination. The origin of this receptor is a man aged 18 to 35 who received the YFV17D yellow fever vaccine. This sequence joins TRBV20-1 and TRBJ2-2, with TRBD2 identical over 8 bases. The CDR3 region is CCASGPGLGNTGELFF. CDR3 DNA sequence: TGCTGTGCTAGCGGCCCGGGACTAGGCAACACCGGGGAGCTGTTTTTT.